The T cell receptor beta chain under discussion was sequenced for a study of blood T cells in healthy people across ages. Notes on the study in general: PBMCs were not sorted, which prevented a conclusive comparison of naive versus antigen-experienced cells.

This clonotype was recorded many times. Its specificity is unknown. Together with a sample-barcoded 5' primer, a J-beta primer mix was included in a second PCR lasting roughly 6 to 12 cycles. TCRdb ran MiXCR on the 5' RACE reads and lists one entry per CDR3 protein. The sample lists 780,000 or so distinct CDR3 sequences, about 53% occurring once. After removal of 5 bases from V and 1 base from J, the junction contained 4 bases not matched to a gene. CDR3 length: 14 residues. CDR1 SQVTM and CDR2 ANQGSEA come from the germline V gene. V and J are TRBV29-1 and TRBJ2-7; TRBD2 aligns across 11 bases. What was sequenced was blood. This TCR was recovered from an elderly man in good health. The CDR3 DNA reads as TGCAGCGTTAGGCTAGCGGGAGGATCCTACGAGCAGTACTTC. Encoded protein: CSVRLAGGSYEQYF.